One sample yielded the 22 T cell receptor beta chains listed below, sequenced in a study of T cell clones after liver transplantation. Sequencing was performed with immunoSEQ multiplex PCR; in TCRdb, only in-frame clones are kept and a portion is missing. Of some 61,000 clones detected, 60% to 75% appear once; the ten largest clones hold nearly 10%. This specimen was CD4+ T cells from blood, taken at the 22-month timepoint. These receptors all stem from a human patient who received a liver transplant. Some T cells may be supplied by the graft donor.

This sequence joins TRBV7-2 and TRBJ2-2; D is possibly TRBD2 (6 bases). The ends were cut back, 3 bases at V and 2 bases at J, with 10 bases in the middle. Germline V gene sequence: CDR1 SGHTA, CDR2 FQGNSA. The length of the CDR3 is 15 residues. Here the CDR3 DNA reads TGTGCCAGCAGCTTCATCGGGGGTAACACCGGGGAGCTGTTTTTT. Translating gives CASSFIGGNTGELFF.

The chain joins TRBV6-1 to TRBJ1-5; no definite D call. This CDR3 is 15 amino acids long. Per germline, CDR1 MNHNS and CDR2 SASEGT. Trimming removed 5 bases at V and 3 bases at J, with 14 bases between. CDR3 amino acids: CASSPTGMPNQPQHF. CDR3 bases: TGTGCCAGCAGTCCAACGGGGATGCCCAATCAGCCCCAGCATTTT.

This rearrangement joins TRBV7-2 to TRBJ1-2; D is perhaps TRBD1 (5 bases). CDR1 is SGHTA and CDR2 is FQGNSA in the germline V gene. The CDR3 is 16 residues long. Trimming took 5 bases from V and 8 from J, leaving 24 bases between them. CDR3: CASSLQPGLKGSGYTF. CDR3 bases: TGTGCCAGCAGCCTCCAACCCGGGTTAAAGGGGAGCGGCTACACCTTC.

The chain couples TRBV12-2 to TRBJ1-1. TRBV12-2 is a pseudogene segment. The CDR3 extends over 16 amino acids. CDR3 protein: CASRIMREGACTEAFF. DNA of the CDR3: TGTGCAAGTCGTATCATGCGGGAGGGGGCCTGCACTGAAGCTTTCTTT.

V and J are TRBV27 and TRBJ1-5, with 7 bases identical to TRBD1. Unmatched junction bases numbered 14, after V lost 8 bases and J lost 1 base. This CDR3 has 17 residues. CDR1 is MNHEY and CDR2 is SMNVEV in the germline V gene (reference sequence). This chain's CDR3 is CASGTAIFLRSNQPQHF. CDR3 in DNA: TGTGCCAGCGGGACAGCCATTTTTTTGAGAAGCAATCAGCCCCAGCATTTT.

This clone was recorded once. This chain joins TRBV19 and TRBJ1-2, with 7 bases aligning to TRBD1. CDR1 is LNHDA, CDR2 SQIVND, per germline (reference sequence). The CDR3 length is 11 residues. The trim removed 6 bases at V and 7 bases at J, leaving 2 bases unmatched. For the CDR3, the DNA is TGTGCCAGTAGGACAGGGATTGGCTACACCTTC. Its protein product is CASRTGIGYTF. Looking up the rest from reference TRBV19 and TRBJ1-2 gives the full variable domain: DGGITQSPKYLFRKEGQNVTLSCEQNLNHDAMYWYRQDPGQGLRLIYYSQIVNDFQKGDIAEGYSVSREKKESFPLTVTSAQKNPTAFYLCASRTGIGYTFGSGTRLTVV.

Here the CDR3 DNA reads TGTGCCTGGACCCTCCTCAGAGAGGGACACTATGGCTACACCTTC. The encoded protein is CAWTLLREGHYGYTF. The V gene is TRBV30, the J gene TRBJ1-2; D possibly corresponds to TRBD1 (5 bases). Germline V gene lookup returns CDR1 GTSNPN and CDR2 SVGIG (reference sequence). There are 15 residues in the CDR3. V lost 4 bases and J 3 bases, leaving 18 bases between the germline ends.

The chain links TRBV4-2 to TRBJ1-4; a possible D gene is TRBD1 (5 bases). The CDR3 covers 12 residues. V was clipped by 0 bases and J by 13 bases, with 9 bases between them. In germline, CDR1 is LGHNA, CDR2 YNFKEQ. CDR3 in DNA: TGTGCCAGCAGCCAAGATGGGGGGGGACTGTTTTTT. This sequence encodes CASSQDGGGLFF.

The V and J genes are TRBV15 and TRBJ2-2, with D maybe TRBD2 (7 bases). This CDR3 comprises 16 residues. V was cut by 0 bases and J by 6 bases, with 14 bases left in between. CDR1 is LNHNV and CDR2 is YYDKDF in the germline V gene (reference sequence). Here the CDR3 DNA reads TGTGCCACCAGCAGAGAGCCACAGGGAGGGGCCGGGGAGCTGTTTTTT. This translates into CATSREPQGGAGELFF.

The genes are TRBV2 and TRBJ2-5; possible D gene TRBD2, 7 bases. The ends were cut back, 5 bases at V and 3 bases at J, with 13 bases in the middle. The CDR3 spans 14 residues. CDR1 and CDR2 from the germline V gene are SNHLY and FYNNEI. For the CDR3, the DNA is TGTGCCAGCAGTAGGGGGAGCGGGGAAGAGACCCAGTACTTC. It encodes CASSRGSGEETQYF.

This chain connects TRBV2 to TRBJ2-5; D is uncertain. Between the trimmed V and J ends, which lost 1 base and 2 bases, there was a span of 5 bases. Germline loops: CDR1 SNHLY, CDR2 FYNNEI. The length of the CDR3 is 13 residues. This CDR3 is CASSEGNQETQYF. The CDR3 nucleotides are TGTGCCAGCAGTGAAGGGAATCAAGAGACCCAGTACTTC. The full variable domain, rest sourced from reference TRBV2 and TRBJ2-5, is EPEVTQTPSHQVTQMGQEVILRCVPISNHLYFYWYRQILGQKVEFLVSFYNNEISEKSEIFDDQFSVERPDGSNFTLKIRSTKLEDSAMYFCASSEGNQETQYFGPGTRLLVL.

This chain connects TRBV11-3 to TRBJ2-7; the D is unclear. This CDR3 comprises 13 residues. Germline assignment: CDR1 SGHNT and CDR2 YENEEA. V lost 0 bases, J lost 2 bases, and 5 bases lay in between. The CDR3 coding sequence is TGTGCCAGCAGCTTAGAGGGAACCTACGAGCAGTACTTC. This sequence encodes CASSLEGTYEQYF.

The V gene is TRBV5-4, the J gene TRBJ2-2; D may be TRBD1 (6 bases). There are 14 residues in the CDR3. Trimming pared 4 bases from V and 4 bases from J, leaving 11 bases between. Germline-derived CDR1 and CDR2 are SGHNT and YYREEE (reference sequence). The CDR3 here is CASSQGQITGELFF. The CDR3 bases are TGTGCCAGCAGCCAAGGACAGATCACCGGGGAGCTGTTTTTT.

The V and J genes are TRBV10-3 and TRBJ2-1; 12 nucleotides line up with TRBD2. From germline, CDR1 is ENHRY and CDR2 SYGVKD. V dropped 0 bases and J dropped 7; count of bases not matched to a gene: 4. The CDR3 has 16 amino acids. The CDR3 is CAISESNLAGGNEQFF. The CDR3 bases are TGTGCCATCAGTGAGTCGAACCTAGCGGGGGGGAATGAGCAGTTCTTC.

The chain recombines TRBV9 with TRBJ2-5; 7 nucleotides agree with TRBD1. CDR1 and CDR2 (germline): SGDLS, YYNGEE. The trim removed 3 bases at V and 3 bases at J, leaving 14 bases unmatched. The CDR3 spans 17 residues. CDR3 loop: CASSAGQAGGVKETQYF. In DNA form, the CDR3 reads TGTGCCAGCAGCGCAGGACAGGCTGGGGGAGTAAAAGAGACCCAGTACTTC. The whole variable domain, filled in from reference TRBV9 and TRBJ2-5, reads DSGVTQTPKHLITATGQRVTLRCSPRSGDLSVYWYQQSLDQGLQFLIQYYNGEERAKGNILERFSAQQFPDLHSELNLSSLELGDSALYFCASSAGQAGGVKETQYFGPGTRLLVL.

The chain carries TRBV2 and TRBJ2-3; D gene unclear. Germline loops: CDR1 SNHLY, CDR2 FYNNEI. This CDR3 is built from 15 residues. V lost 5 bases, J lost 2 bases, and 14 bases lay in between. Here the CDR3 reads CASSSLRSNTDTQYF. DNA of the CDR3: TGTGCCAGCAGTTCCCTTAGAAGTAACACAGATACGCAGTATTTT.

A few counts support this clone. The rearrangement links TRBV7-2 to TRBJ2-3; 9 bases fit TRBD2. Losses at the gene ends were 5 bases for V and 2 bases for J; bases not matched to a gene: 8. Germline values: CDR1 SGHTA, CDR2 FQGNSA. This CDR3 contains 16 residues. The CDR3 region has the DNA TGTGCCAGCAGCCAGACTAGCGGCGTCCACACAGATACGCAGTATTTT. Translated, it gives CASSQTSGVHTDTQYF.

The chain links TRBV7-3 to TRBJ1-1, with D hard to call. The ends were cut back, 2 bases at V and 1 base at J, with 5 bases in the middle. Germline CDR1 reads SGHTA; CDR2 reads FQGTGA. The CDR3 has 13 residues. CDR3 in DNA: TGTGCCAGCAGCTTAGACAAGAACACTGAAGCTTTCTTT. Translated, it gives CASSLDKNTEAFF.

The chain combines TRBV28 with TRBJ1-6; TRBD1 agrees at 7 bases. The CDR3 is 17 residues long. With 4 bases clipped from V and 1 base from J, the junction kept 7 bases outside the gene matches. Germline V gene sequence: CDR1 MDHEN, CDR2 SYDVKM. This CDR3 reads CASSSEGGGSYNSPLHF. Written as DNA, the CDR3 is TGTGCCAGCAGTTCCGAAGGGGGCGGGTCCTATAATTCACCCCTCCACTTT.

This clone was recorded a few times. The genes are TRBV6-1 and TRBJ2-1, with D tentatively TRBD2 (5 bases). The CDR3 spans 13 residues. The ends were cut back, 6 bases at V and 9 bases at J, with 15 bases in the middle. The germline CDR1 and CDR2 sequences are MNHNS and SASEGT. The CDR3 spells CASSEGRMGEQFF. CDR3 nucleotides: TGTGCCAGCAGCGAGGGAAGAATGGGTGAGCAGTTCTTC.

The chain couples TRBV30 to TRBJ2-7; D possibly corresponds to TRBD1 (6 bases). The V gene lost 2 bases and the J gene lost 3 bases, with 8 bases spanning the gap. From germline, CDR1 is GTSNPN and CDR2 SVGIG (reference sequence). CDR3 size: 12 residues. The CDR3 nucleotides read TGTGCCTGGAGTACAGGGTACTACGAGCAGTACTTC. This sequence encodes CAWSTGYYEQYF.

The V gene is TRBV30, the J gene TRBJ1-1; 7 bases align to TRBD1. The J segment lost 3 bases and the V segment lost 0 bases, leaving 4 bases of the junction unmatched. Germline V CDR1 and CDR2: GTSNPN, SVGIG (reference sequence). There are 14 residues in the CDR3. In nucleotides, the CDR3 is TGTGCCTGGAGTGTACCAGGGGGGTACACTGAAGCTTTCTTT. Protein: CAWSVPGGYTEAFF. The complete variable domain, with remaining parts taken from reference TRBV30 and TRBJ1-1, reads SQTIHQWPATLVQPVGSPLSLECTVEGTSNPNLYWYRQAAGRGLQLLFYSVGIGQISSEVPQNLSASRPQDRQFILSSKKLLLSDSGFYLCAWSVPGGYTEAFFGQGTRLTVV.